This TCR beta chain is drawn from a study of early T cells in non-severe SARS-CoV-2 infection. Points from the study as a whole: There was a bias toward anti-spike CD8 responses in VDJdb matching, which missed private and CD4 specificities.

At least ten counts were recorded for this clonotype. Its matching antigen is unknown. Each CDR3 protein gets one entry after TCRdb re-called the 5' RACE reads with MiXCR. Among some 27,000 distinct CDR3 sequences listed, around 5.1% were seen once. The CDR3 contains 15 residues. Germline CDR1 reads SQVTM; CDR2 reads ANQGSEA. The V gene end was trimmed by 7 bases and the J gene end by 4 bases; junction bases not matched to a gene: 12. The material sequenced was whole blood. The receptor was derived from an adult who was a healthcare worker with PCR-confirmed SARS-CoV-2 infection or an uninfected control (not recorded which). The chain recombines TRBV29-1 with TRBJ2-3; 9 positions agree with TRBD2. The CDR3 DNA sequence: TGCAGCGGCCAGCGGGAGGCCGCTTCGTCAGATACGCAGTATTTT. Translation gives CSGQREAASSDTQYF.